A selection of T cell receptor beta chains follows, all from one sample in a study of T cells in Graves' hyperthyroidism and ophthalmopathy. TCRdb itself ran the multiplex PCR reads through MiXCR, one entry per CDR3 protein. The profile shows a few hundred thousand distinct CDR3 sequences, roughly 13% of them singletons. Sample: blood. The source is a man aged 25-40 years with Graves' hyperthyroidism that later progressed to Graves' ophthalmopathy. Each CDR3 is given with its conserved first and last residue. Fields, in order: clone size, J gene, D gene, V gene, CDR3 DNA, CDR3 protein. A D gene is named only where the DNA matches it firmly. Clone size is shown for a subset of rows, as once, few, many or a class of expanded clone.

clone_size: many; j_call: TRBJ1-5; d_call: NA; v_call: TRBV20-1; cdr3_nt: TGCAGTGCTAGAGATTCAGGCACCGGCAATCAGCCCCAGCATTTT; cdr3_aa: CSARDSGTGNQPQHF
clone_size: many; j_call: TRBJ1-1; d_call: TRBD1; v_call: TRBV4-1; cdr3_nt: TGCGCCAGCAGCCAAAACAGGGGGCCAGCTTTCTTT; cdr3_aa: CASSQNRGPAFF
clone_size: few; j_call: TRBJ1-2; d_call: NA; v_call: TRBV5-4; cdr3_nt: TGTGCCAGCAGCTTGATGACCTCCTACACCTTC; cdr3_aa: CASSLMTSYTF
clone_size: few; j_call: TRBJ2-7; d_call: TRBD2; v_call: TRBV20-1; cdr3_nt: TGCAGTTCCAAGGGCGGGGGGCGATATCTCCTACGTCCCTACGAGCAGTACTTC; cdr3_aa: CSSKGGGRYLLRPYEQYF
clone_size: many; j_call: TRBJ2-2; d_call: NA; v_call: TRBV7-3; cdr3_nt: TGTGCCAGCAGCTCGGGGGGCTTCACCGGGGAGCTGTTTTTT; cdr3_aa: CASSSGGFTGELFF
clone_size: many; j_call: TRBJ2-3; d_call: TRBD1; v_call: TRBV3-1; cdr3_nt: TGTGCCAGCGGTCGACAGGGCAGCACAGATACGCAGTATTTT; cdr3_aa: CASGRQGSTDTQYF
clone_size: many; j_call: TRBJ2-7; d_call: NA; v_call: TRBV3-1; cdr3_nt: TGTGCCAGCAGCCCCACGGGCTACGAGCAGTACTTC; cdr3_aa: CASSPTGYEQYF
clone_size: NA; j_call: TRBJ2-2; d_call: TRBD1; v_call: TRBV11-3; cdr3_nt: TGTGCCAGCAGCTCAAGGGACAGGGGGGAGACCGGGGAGCTGTTTTTT; cdr3_aa: CASSSRDRGETGELFF
clone_size: NA; j_call: TRBJ1-5; d_call: TRBD1; v_call: TRBV4-1; cdr3_nt: TGCGCCAGCAGCCAAGAGGTGACAGGGGATCAGCCCCAGCATTTT; cdr3_aa: CASSQEVTGDQPQHF
clone_size: many; j_call: TRBJ2-1; d_call: TRBD2; v_call: TRBV20-1; cdr3_nt: TGCAGTCCAAGGGGAACTAGCGGGGCTTACAATGAGCAGTTCTTC; cdr3_aa: CSPRGTSGAYNEQFF
clone_size: many; j_call: TRBJ2-2; d_call: NA; v_call: TRBV7-8; cdr3_nt: TGTGCCAGCAGCATAAAGGCTAGGACAACCGGGGAGCTGTTTTTT; cdr3_aa: CASSIKARTTGELFF
clone_size: many; j_call: TRBJ2-3; d_call: TRBD2; v_call: TRBV7-9; cdr3_nt: TGTGCCAGCAGCTCCTCTAGCGGGGGAGTGGGAGATACGCAGTATTTT; cdr3_aa: CASSSSSGGVGDTQYF
clone_size: NA; j_call: TRBJ1-1; d_call: TRBD1; v_call: TRBV6-1; cdr3_nt: TGTGCCAGCAGGGATCTAACAGGGGATAAATCTGAAGCTTTCTTT; cdr3_aa: CASRDLTGDKSEAFF
clone_size: many; j_call: TRBJ1-4; d_call: NA; v_call: TRBV12-3/TRBV12-4; cdr3_nt: TGTGCCAGCACCTCTGGGGGGGCGTTAATTAATGAAAAACTGTTTTTT; cdr3_aa: CASTSGGALINEKLFF
clone_size: NA; j_call: TRBJ2-3; d_call: NA; v_call: TRBV4-2; cdr3_nt: TGTGCCAGCAGCCAAGAAAGAGGCGGGCGGCAGTATTTT; cdr3_aa: CASSQERGGRQYF
clone_size: few; j_call: TRBJ1-2; d_call: TRBD1; v_call: TRBV12-3/TRBV12-4; cdr3_nt: TGTGCCAGCAGCAACGCCAGGGGGGCTTCAGGCTACACCTTC; cdr3_aa: CASSNARGASGYTF
clone_size: many; j_call: TRBJ2-7; d_call: TRBD1; v_call: TRBV30; cdr3_nt: TGTGCCTGGAGTGTCGGACCCGGGACAGTCTACGAGCAGTACTTC; cdr3_aa: CAWSVGPGTVYEQYF
clone_size: few; j_call: TRBJ2-5; d_call: NA; v_call: TRBV6-1; cdr3_nt: TGTGCCAGCAGTGAAGGGACAGCAGAGACCCAGTACTTC; cdr3_aa: CASSEGTAETQYF
clone_size: NA; j_call: TRBJ2-1; d_call: TRBD1; v_call: TRBV7-9; cdr3_nt: TGTGCCAGCAGTCGCGGGACAGGGGGTGACAATGAGCAGTTCTTC; cdr3_aa: CASSRGTGGDNEQFF
clone_size: many; j_call: TRBJ1-2; d_call: NA; v_call: TRBV28; cdr3_nt: TGTGCCAGCAGTTTAGGAGGACAGTGGGGCTACACCTTC; cdr3_aa: CASSLGGQWGYTF
clone_size: many; j_call: TRBJ2-7; d_call: NA; v_call: TRBV27; cdr3_nt: TGTGCCAGCAGTTTAGACATTTATTACGAGCAGTACTTC; cdr3_aa: CASSLDIYYEQYF
clone_size: many; j_call: TRBJ2-3; d_call: TRBD1; v_call: TRBV5-1; cdr3_nt: TGCGCCAGCAGCCCGGGTCAGGGGGCGGGCGCAGATACGCAGTATTTT; cdr3_aa: CASSPGQGAGADTQYF
clone_size: many; j_call: TRBJ1-5; d_call: TRBD1; v_call: TRBV5-5; cdr3_nt: TGTGCCAGCAGCTTGGAACAGGGGATTCTTCAGCCCCAGCATTTT; cdr3_aa: CASSLEQGILQPQHF
clone_size: NA; j_call: TRBJ2-7; d_call: TRBD1; v_call: TRBV28; cdr3_nt: TGTGCCAGCAGTTTATCCCTCTGGACAGGGGGCTCCTACGAGCAGTACTTC; cdr3_aa: CASSLSLWTGGSYEQYF
clone_size: few; j_call: TRBJ2-5; d_call: NA; v_call: TRBV6-1; cdr3_nt: TGTGCCAGCAGTGAAGTCGGAGAGACCCAGTACTTC; cdr3_aa: CASSEVGETQYF
clone_size: once; j_call: TRBJ1-3; d_call: NA; v_call: TRBV7-2; cdr3_nt: TGTGCCAGCAGCTTAGGACGGAACACCATATATTTT; cdr3_aa: CASSLGRNTIYF
clone_size: many; j_call: TRBJ2-5; d_call: NA; v_call: TRBV6-5; cdr3_nt: TGTGCCAGCAGTTACTCGGGGGTCGAGGAGACCCAGTACTTC; cdr3_aa: CASSYSGVEETQYF
clone_size: NA; j_call: TRBJ2-5; d_call: TRBD1; v_call: TRBV3-1; cdr3_nt: TGTGCCAGCAGCCAAGAAAGCCCCGGGACAGGGAAAGAGACCCAGTACTTC; cdr3_aa: CASSQESPGTGKETQYF
clone_size: many; j_call: TRBJ1-6; d_call: NA; v_call: TRBV20-1; cdr3_nt: TGCAGTGCTAGTCTCCCCGGAGCTAATTCACCCCTCCACTTT; cdr3_aa: CSASLPGANSPLHF
clone_size: NA; j_call: TRBJ2-7; d_call: NA; v_call: TRBV12-3/TRBV12-4; cdr3_nt: TGTGCCAGCAGCCGAGACACCATACTAATCTACGAGCAGTACTTC; cdr3_aa: CASSRDTILIYEQYF